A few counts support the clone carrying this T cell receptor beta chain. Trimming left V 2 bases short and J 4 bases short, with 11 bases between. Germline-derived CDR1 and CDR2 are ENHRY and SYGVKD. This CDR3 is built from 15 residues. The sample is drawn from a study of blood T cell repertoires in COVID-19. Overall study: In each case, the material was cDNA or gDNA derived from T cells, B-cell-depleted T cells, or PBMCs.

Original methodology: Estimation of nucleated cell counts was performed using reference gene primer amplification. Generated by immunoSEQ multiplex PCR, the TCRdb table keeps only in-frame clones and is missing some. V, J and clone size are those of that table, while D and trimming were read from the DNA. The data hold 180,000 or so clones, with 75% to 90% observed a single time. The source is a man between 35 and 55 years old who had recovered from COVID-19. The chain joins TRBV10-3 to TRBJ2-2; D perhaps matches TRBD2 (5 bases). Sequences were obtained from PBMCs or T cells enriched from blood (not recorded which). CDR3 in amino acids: CAISERGGSTGELFF. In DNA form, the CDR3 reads TGTGCCATCAGTGAGCGAGGCGGGTCCACCGGGGAGCTGTTTTTT.